This T cell receptor beta chain comes out of a study of human T cells and chemical hapten exposure (dated by TCRdb to the early 2020s). About the full investigation: For sensitization, 2% DPC in acetone was applied to a roughly 2 cm by roughly 2 cm area of upper inner arm skin. Patch testing on the upper back used Finn chambers containing 0.01% DPC, with scoring done after 6 days according to International Contact Dermatitis Research Group standards. The libraries were sequenced as a pool, and the TCR yield per sample differed mostly because of small variations in library volumes within the pool. Blood for TCR sequencing was provided by twenty-nine alopecia patients at one to four time points (pre-sensitization, 2, 6 and 24 weeks). Throughout the approximately 25-week study period, patients were also given weekly therapeutic DPC doses on the scalp. Peripheral blood TCR repertoire changes were tracked in vivo in alopecia patients during primary and secondary sensitization to the hapten diphenylcyclopropenone (DPC). The patient cohort, mostly female, included alopecia areata with under or over 50% scalp involvement, alopecia totalis and alopecia universalis. Blood samples were taken from patients before sensitization (week 0) and at 2, 6 and about 24 weeks after DPC sensitization. The full study reports these points: DPC sensitization did not change how many TCRs were above 1 in 1000 frequency, and no evidence was found of alterations in global repertoire structure. Alopecia, a presumed autoimmune disease, was present in all patients, so the immune response of the patients might differ from that of healthy individuals. The number of PT1 expanded TCRs positively correlated with patch test score, significant at thresholds 8, 16 and 32 but not 4. After repeated subsampling, the strength of the expansion versus patch-test correlation and the threshold at which it became significant changed. Expanded TCRs formed significantly more large CDR3 similarity clusters than pre-sensitization or healthy control sets, consistent with antigen-driven responses.

This clonotype was picked up a small number of times. This receptor's antigen is unknown. No qualities accompany the bases; no much larger clone lies one base away. From cysteine to phenylalanine, the CDR3 is 16 amino acids long. Only the CDR3 part of the read is kept: 48 bases, read in frame from the first base. V was cut back by 4 bases and J by 4 bases, leaving a gap of 17 bases between them. CDR1 and CDR2 are drawn from the germline V gene: MGHRA, YSYEKL. Preparation of the library involved RACE. The sequencer listed for this sample is NextSeq 500. During library preparation, unique molecular identifiers were attached to individual cDNA molecules so that TCRs could be counted quantitatively and reproducibly. For every blood RNA sample, sequencing covered both the TCR alpha and TCR beta chains. From the authors' description of their analysis: A median of roughly 98,000 TCRs per sample was observed, with a range of about 20,000 to 750,000. V, J and CDR3 annotation of the TCR reads was carried out using the Decombinator software suite. For the PS versus PT1 abundance plots, all samples were subsampled to the same number of TCRs (28,000). TCRs were defined as expanded if absent before sensitization and observed at least eight times at the 2-week time point. Starting from the raw public reads, TCRdb applied fastp trimming at Q25, assembled clones with MiXCR and retained in-frame beta chains. Entries that share a CDR3 protein sequence are merged under the most common genes and DNA. The V and J calls, along with clone size, are taken from TCRdb and not from the paper's own processing. In all, the sample holds 90,000 to 110,000 distinct CDR3 sequences, and roughly a tenth of those were seen once. In total, the top ten clones hold around 3% of the sample.

This specimen's time point label, interpreted: patch test 2, 6 weeks after DPC sensitization. Reading the label with the study, this specimen's treatment or condition is: therapeutic diphenylcyclopropenone sensitization with weekly scalp DPC. Blood at each patch-test visit was drawn before the patch test was applied. Patients were considered eligible if aged 18 to 70, diagnosed with alopecia and deemed suitable for DPC therapy, and patients were excluded if pregnant. Total RNA was isolated from unfractionated whole blood collected in Tempus Blood RNA tubes. This sample comprised whole blood, obtained in connection with sensitization to the hapten diphenylcyclopropenone (DPC). The chain links TRBV4-1 with TRBJ1-5; a tentative D call is TRBD1 (5 bases match). This sequence originates from a middle-aged woman with alopecia areata. Some clones in this sample may be carry-over from other donors' samples. The nucleotide sequence reads TGCGCCAGCAGCCCACACGGGACGCCCTCTAATCAGCCCCAGCATTTT. This is translated as CASSPHGTPSNQPQHF.